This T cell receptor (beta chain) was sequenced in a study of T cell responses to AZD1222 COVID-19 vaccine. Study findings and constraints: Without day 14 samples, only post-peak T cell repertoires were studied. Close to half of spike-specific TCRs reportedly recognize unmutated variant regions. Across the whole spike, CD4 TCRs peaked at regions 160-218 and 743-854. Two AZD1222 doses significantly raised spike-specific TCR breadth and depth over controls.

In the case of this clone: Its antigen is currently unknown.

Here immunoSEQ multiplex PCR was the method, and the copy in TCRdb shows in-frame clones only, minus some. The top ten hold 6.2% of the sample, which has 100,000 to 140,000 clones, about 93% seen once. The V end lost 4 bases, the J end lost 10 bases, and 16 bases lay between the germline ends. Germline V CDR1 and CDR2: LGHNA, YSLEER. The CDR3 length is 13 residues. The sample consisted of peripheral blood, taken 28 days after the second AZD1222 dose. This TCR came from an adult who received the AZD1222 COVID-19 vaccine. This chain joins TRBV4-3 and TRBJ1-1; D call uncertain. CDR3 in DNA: TGCGCCAGCAGCCCCGACACGAGCTTCGGAGCTTTCTTT. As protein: CASSPDTSFGAFF.